These 25 T cell receptor beta chains came from one sample sequenced in a study of CD8+ T cells in alopecia areata. Extraction and reverse transcription of RNA yielded cDNA as the sequencing template. Generated by immunoSEQ multiplex PCR, the TCRdb table keeps only in-frame clones and is missing some. The sample gives 110,000 or so clones, roughly two fifths of which show up once; 3% to 3.5% is in the top ten. Sequencing was carried out using CD4+ T cells sorted from blood. The receptors were gathered from a human donor with alopecia areata.

The chain uses TRBV11-1 and TRBJ2-2; 7 bases are a match to TRBD2. CDR1 and CDR2 (germline): SGHAT, FQDESV (reference sequence). The CDR3 length is 17 residues. In DNA form, the CDR3 reads TGTGCTCAGGAAGCCAGCGGGAAAGCCTTAAACACCGGGGAGCTGTTTTTT. Amino acid sequence: CAQEASGKALNTGELFF.

This clone was counted between two and nine times. The chain combines TRBV29-1 with TRBJ1-1, with a possible D match to TRBD1 (6 bases). This CDR3 has 13 residues. CDR1 is SQVTM and CDR2 is ANQGSEA in the germline V gene. Trimming removed 5 bases from V and 2 bases from J, with 12 bases in between. The CDR3 region is CSVTQGTNTEAFF. The CDR3 DNA reads TGCAGCGTTACCCAGGGGACTAACACTGAAGCTTTCTTT.

The chain combines TRBV10-3 with TRBJ2-1; D assignment may be TRBD1 or TRBD2 (5 bases each). The CDR3 totals 16 residues. V gave up 2 bases and J gave up 7 bases, with 18 bases separating them. Germline V CDR1 and CDR2: ENHRY, SYGVKD. The CDR3 nucleotides read TGTGCCATCAGTGAGAATCGGGGCACCCCTCCGAATGAGCAGTTCTTC. Translation gives CAISENRGTPPNEQFF.

A single count supports this clone. This chain links TRBV5-1 with TRBJ2-5; D possibly corresponds to TRBD1 (6 bases). The ends were cut back, 6 bases at V and 3 bases at J, with 6 bases in the middle. This CDR3 spans 11 amino acids. The germline V gene encodes CDR1 SGHRS and CDR2 YFSETQ. The CDR3 DNA reads TGCGCCAGCAACAGGGAAGAGACCCAGTACTTC. It is translated as CASNREETQYF.

The V call is TRBV11-2, the J call TRBJ2-3; D uncertain. CDR1 and CDR2 from the germline V gene are SGHAT and FQNNGV. V lost 1 base, J lost 1 base, and 0 bases lay in between. There are 12 residues in the CDR3. The CDR3 sequence is CASSLGTDTQYF. The CDR3, as DNA: TGTGCCAGCAGCTTAGGCACAGATACGCAGTATTTT.

This clone has a handful of counts. This rearrangement joins TRBV29-1 to TRBJ1-4; D is perhaps TRBD1 (6 bases). Germline loops: CDR1 SQVTM, CDR2 ANQGSEA. CDR3 size: 13 residues. Trimming pared 4 bases from V and 9 bases from J, leaving 15 bases between. CDR3: CSVVDPTGQKLFF. The CDR3, as DNA: TGCAGCGTTGTGGACCCAACAGGGCAAAAACTGTTTTTT.

The V call is TRBV29-1, the J call TRBJ2-7; the match to TRBD1 covers 7 bases. With 7 bases clipped from V and 6 bases from J, the junction kept 6 bases outside the gene matches. This CDR3 comprises 11 residues. Germline V gives CDR1 SQVTM, CDR2 ANQGSEA. The CDR3 reads CSGQTGSEQYF. The CDR3 DNA reads as TGCAGCGGCCAGACAGGGTCCGAGCAGTACTTC.

This chain connects TRBV5-4 to TRBJ2-5; D is unresolved. The CDR3 runs 13 residues. V lost 1 base to trimming and J lost 5 bases, with 9 bases between them. Germline V gene sequence: CDR1 SGHNT, CDR2 YYREEE (reference sequence). CDR3 DNA: TGTGCCAGCAGCTTGCAGTCAAAGGAGACCCAGTACTTC. This gives the protein CASSLQSKETQYF.

V and J are TRBV5-1 and TRBJ2-2; a weak D match, TRBD1 (5 bases). Germline V lookup: CDR1 SGHRS, CDR2 YFSETQ. Trimming took 7 bases from V and 1 from J, leaving 8 bases between them. There are 13 residues in the CDR3. As DNA, the CDR3 is TGCGCCAGCGGCGACAGGAACACCGGGGAGCTGTTTTTT. Translated: CASGDRNTGELFF.

At least ten counts were recorded for this clone. One junction end disagrees with the germline gene, perhaps due to a read error. V gene TRBV11-2 combines with J gene TRBJ2-5; possibly TRBD1 or TRBD2 for D (6 bases each). This CDR3 comprises 15 residues. Germline CDR1 and CDR2: SGHAT and FQNNGV. DNA of the CDR3: TGTGCCAGCAGCTTATCCCCGGGGGCGCAAGGGACCCAGTACTTC. Its protein is CASSLSPGAQGTQYF.

The V gene is TRBV30, the J gene TRBJ1-2; no firm D call. The CDR3 totals 12 residues. From germline, CDR1 is GTSNPN and CDR2 SVGIG (reference sequence). Trimming removed 2 bases from V and 7 bases from J, with 11 bases in between. Here the CDR3 DNA reads TGTGCCTGGAGTCTTCAATCTGGTGGCTACACCTTC. Protein sequence: CAWSLQSGGYTF.

This chain joins TRBV29-1 and TRBJ2-7; TRBD1 agrees at 7 bases. Germline CDR1 SQVTM, CDR2 ANQGSEA. After removal of 3 bases from V and 0 bases from J, the junction contained 8 bases not matched to a gene. CDR3 length: 15 amino acids. The chain's CDR3 is CSVDLGQPDSYEQYF. The CDR3 DNA follows: TGCAGCGTTGACCTGGGACAGCCAGACTCCTACGAGCAGTACTTC.

This chain joins TRBV30 and TRBJ1-1; D unresolved. Germline V gene data show CDR1 as GTSNPN and CDR2 as SVGIG (reference sequence). V lost 5 bases and J lost 3, with 10 bases in between. The CDR3 is 12 residues long. This CDR3 is CAWVEFYTEAFF. In DNA form, the CDR3 reads TGTGCCTGGGTAGAGTTTTACACTGAAGCTTTCTTT.

The J gene is TRBJ2-5, the V gene TRBV7-9, with 12 bases that match TRBD2. The V gene's germline CDR1 is SEHNR and CDR2 FQNEAQ (reference sequence). The CDR3 is 17 residues long. V trimming: 3 bases; J trimming: 5 bases; junction bases outside the gene matches: 10. The CDR3: CASSFGWSSGGAETQYF. The DNA of the CDR3 is TGTGCCAGCAGCTTTGGTTGGTCTAGCGGGGGGGCGGAGACCCAGTACTTC. The complete variable domain, with remaining parts taken from reference TRBV7-9 and TRBJ2-5, reads DTGVSQNPRHKITKRGQNVTFRCDPISEHNRLYWYRQTLGQGPEFLTYFQNEAQLEKSRLLSDRFSAERPKGSFSTLEIQRTEQGDSAMYLCASSFGWSSGGAETQYFGPGTRLLVL.

This clone appeared a few times. The chain employs TRBV19 and TRBJ2-1; TRBD1 agrees at 8 bases. V shed 5 bases, J shed 5 bases, and the junction held 5 bases outside the gene matches. Germline-derived CDR1 and CDR2 are LNHDA and SQIVND (reference sequence). The CDR3 length is 14 residues. CDR3 sequence reads: CASSPWTGNNEQFF. CDR3 in DNA: TGTGCCAGTAGTCCTTGGACAGGGAACAATGAGCAGTTCTTC.

This clone was detected only a few times. The chain is built from TRBV23-1 and TRBJ2-2, with D perhaps TRBD1 (6 bases). TRBV23-1 is recorded as an ORF, its role being uncertain. This CDR3 region has 15 residues. Deletions cut 4 bases from V and 6 bases from J, with 15 bases between. CDR3 loop: CASSPKQGPPGELFF. DNA for the CDR3: TGCGCCAGCAGTCCGAAACAGGGCCCGCCCGGGGAGCTGTTTTTT.

The chain couples TRBV7-9 to TRBJ2-3, with 9 positions matching TRBD2. The CDR3 contains 17 residues. Trimming removed 5 bases from V and 1 base from J; junction bases left unmatched: 10. Germline loops: CDR1 SEHNR, CDR2 FQNEAQ (reference sequence). This chain's CDR3 is CASSPRGLAGRTDTQYF. DNA for the CDR3: TGTGCCAGCAGCCCTAGGGGGCTAGCGGGACGCACAGATACGCAGTATTTT.

The chain uses TRBV7-6 and TRBJ2-7; D possibly uses TRBD1 or TRBD2 (5 bases each). CDR3 size: 14 residues. The V gene's germline CDR1 is SGHVS and CDR2 FNYEAQ. The V and J ends lost 1 base and 3 bases respectively, with 10 bases between them. Here the CDR3 reads CASSLGEGFYEQYF. In DNA form, the CDR3 reads TGTGCCAGCAGCTTAGGAGAGGGGTTCTACGAGCAGTACTTC.

V gene TRBV18 combines with J gene TRBJ1-1; no clear D gene. The CDR3 has 15 amino acids. Germline CDR1 is KGHSH and CDR2 is LQKENI. V was trimmed by 3 bases and J by 1 base, leaving 12 bases between them. CDR3 in DNA: TGTGCCAGCTCACCCTCCACCCGGGCGAACACTGAAGCTTTCTTT. It encodes CASSPSTRANTEAFF.

This rearrangement joins TRBV29-1 to TRBJ1-2; 7 nucleotides match TRBD1. From germline, CDR1 is SQVTM and CDR2 ANQGSEA. After removal of 5 bases from V and 3 bases from J, the junction contained 12 bases not matched to a gene. The length of the CDR3 is 15 residues. CDR3 sequence: CSVREAQGSYYGYTF. The CDR3, as DNA: TGCAGCGTTCGCGAGGCACAGGGGTCGTACTATGGCTACACCTTC. The full variable domain, in which reference TRBV29-1 and TRBJ1-2 provide the parts outside the CDR3, is SAVISQKPSRDICQRGTSLTIQCQVDSQVTMMFWYRQQPGQSLTLIATANQGSEATYESGFVIDKFPISRPNLTFSTLTVSNMSPEDSSIYLCSVREAQGSYYGYTFGSGTRLTVV.

The sample holds a few counts of this clone. This specimen includes other DNA sequences encoding the same CDR3. The rearrangement links TRBV29-1 to TRBJ2-1, with TRBD2 identical over 10 bases. This CDR3 region has 17 residues. V lost 0 bases, J lost 2 bases, and 7 bases stayed unmatched. Per the germline V gene, CDR1 is SQVTM and CDR2 is ANQGSEA. CDR3 in amino acids: CSVEDISGRATYNEQFF. The CDR3, as DNA: TGCAGCGTTGAAGATATCAGCGGGAGGGCTACCTACAATGAGCAGTTCTTC.

This clone was observed a handful of times. The sample holds other DNA sequences that translate to the same CDR3. CDR3 region: CSVERQGGETQYF. The CDR3, as DNA: TGCAGCGTTGAGAGACAGGGAGGAGAGACCCAGTACTTC. This chain uses TRBV29-1 with TRBJ2-5, with a tentative D call TRBD1 (7 bases). This CDR3 has 13 residues. Germline CDR1 SQVTM, CDR2 ANQGSEA. Trimming pared 3 bases from V and 4 bases from J, leaving 12 bases between.

With regard to this clone: One junction end disagrees with the germline gene, perhaps due to a read error. This chain uses TRBV29-1 with TRBJ1-1; possibly TRBD1 for D (6 bases). Germline V lookup: CDR1 SQVTM, CDR2 ANQGSEA. This CDR3 contains 12 residues. The CDR3 sequence: CSAEQGIAEAFF. The CDR3 DNA is TGCAGCGCTGAACAGGGTATCGCTGAAGCTTTCTTT.

V is TRBV7-9 and J is TRBJ2-1; TRBD2 agrees at 8 bases. V shed 7 bases, J shed 0 bases, and the junction held 5 bases outside the gene matches. This CDR3 is 15 amino acids long. The germline gives CDR1 SEHNR, CDR2 FQNEAQ (reference sequence). The DNA of the CDR3 is TGTGCCAGCAAACAGCGGGGGAGCTCCTACAATGAGCAGTTCTTC. This translates into CASKQRGSSYNEQFF.

V usage is TRBV28 and J usage is TRBJ2-7; 7 bases are a match to TRBD1. Germline V lookup: CDR1 MDHEN, CDR2 SYDVKM. After removal of 5 bases from V and 3 bases from J, the junction contained 7 bases not matched to a gene. This CDR3 contains 14 residues. CDR3 sequence (DNA): TGTGCCAGCAGTCCTACCGGGACAGTCTACGAGCAGTACTTC. Its protein is CASSPTGTVYEQYF. Filled out from reference TRBV28 and TRBJ2-7, the complete variable domain reads DVKVTQSSRYLVKRTGEKVFLECVQDMDHENMFWYRQDPGLGLRLIYFSYDVKMKEKGDIPEGYSVSREKKERFSLILESASTNQTSMYLCASSPTGTVYEQYFGPGTRLTVT.